This T cell receptor beta chain was obtained from a study of blood T cell repertoires in COVID-19. In the study overall: T cells, B-cell-depleted T cells, or PBMCs provided the cDNA or gDNA that served as material.

Libraries were prepared by immunoSEQ multiplex PCR; TCRdb keeps only in-frame clonotypes and omits some of them. The data contain about 58,000 clones, 85% to 95% of them singletons. The clonotype originates from a man aged 50-59 years with active COVID-19. Sequencing was done on a sample of peripheral blood.

Here the CDR3 reads CAISESTQPGLACAYEQYF. The CDR3 DNA reads TGTGCCATCAGTGAGTCGACTCAACCGGGACTAGCCTGTGCCTACGAGCAGTACTTC. This chain joins TRBV10-3 and TRBJ2-7, with TRBD2 matching over 9 bases. This CDR3 comprises 19 residues. Germline values: CDR1 ENHRY, CDR2 SYGVKD. The V segment lost 0 bases and the J segment 2 bases; nucleotides outside the gene matches: 14.